Sequencing of this TCR beta chain was carried out in a study of beta chain features in type 1 diabetes. Germline lookup yields CDR1 SGHRS and CDR2 YFSETQ. The CDR3 contains 13 residues. V was trimmed by 1 base and J by 4 bases, leaving 7 bases between them. The entirety of the isolated RNA underwent reverse transcription, so expressed TCRB transcripts were sequenced. The data were produced by immunoSEQ multiplex PCR, yet TCRdb's version contains in-frame clones alone and is incomplete. This sample yields 900,000 or so clones, of which about 17% are seen a single time; 0.02% to 0.025% belongs to the top ten. Notes on this clone: The antigen is unknown.

General study points: There were fewer insertions and more deletions at the VDJ junctions of type 1 diabetes patients.

Sequencing used naive CD4+ T cells from blood. The chain carries TRBV5-1 and TRBJ2-3; D call uncertain. The sequence derives from a young woman in good health. This CDR3 is CASSLQVSDTQYF. DNA of the CDR3: TGCGCCAGCAGCTTGCAGGTTTCAGATACGCAGTATTTT.